Below are 27 T cell receptor beta chains sequenced from a single sample in a study of memory CD4+ T cells and cytomegalovirus serostatus. TCRdb's copy holds only in-frame clones and misses some; the assay was immunoSEQ multiplex PCR. Among 40,000 to 55,000 clones listed, over 75% were seen once. The sort gate was single viable CD3+CD4+CD8-CD45RO+ cells for memory CD4+ T cells. Sequenced input: memory CD4+ T cells from blood. The source is an adult in good health and CMV-seronegative.

This clone was picked up a small number of times. The CDR3 region is CASSKVSGAPEAFF. CDR3 DNA sequence: TGTGCCAGCAGCAAAGTGAGTGGTGCTCCTGAAGCTTTCTTT. This chain connects TRBV21-1 to TRBJ1-1. TRBV21-1 has pseudogene status. This CDR3 comprises 14 residues.

V is TRBV5-1 and J is TRBJ2-3; 13 positions match TRBD2. The CDR3 contains 17 residues. V lost 0 bases, J lost 5 bases, and 6 bases stayed unmatched. Germline lookup yields CDR1 SGHRS and CDR2 YFSETQ. The CDR3 loop reads CASSLVGTSGVVDTQYF. In DNA form, the CDR3 reads TGCGCCAGCAGCTTGGTTGGGACTAGCGGGGTGGTAGATACGCAGTATTTT.

The chain joins TRBV19 to TRBJ2-5; a possible D gene is TRBD1 (5 bases). Trimming stripped 4 bases from V and 1 base from J, with 13 bases between. This CDR3 has 15 residues. Germline assignment: CDR1 LNHDA and CDR2 SQIVND (reference sequence). The CDR3 here is CASSSLSDSQETQYF. The CDR3, as DNA: TGTGCCAGTAGTAGCTTGAGTGACAGCCAAGAGACCCAGTACTTC.

This sequence joins TRBV7-2 and TRBJ2-7; tentatively, D is TRBD1 or TRBD2 (5 bases each). The CDR3 length is 15 residues. Germline V gene data show CDR1 as SGHTA and CDR2 as FQGNSA. The ends were cut back, 5 bases at V and 1 base at J, with 15 bases in the middle. The CDR3 loop reads CASSPSGTESYEQYF. The CDR3 region has the DNA TGTGCCAGCAGCCCGTCCGGGACGGAGTCCTACGAGCAGTACTTC.

The chain joins TRBV5-5 to TRBJ2-1; D could derive from TRBD1 or TRBD2 (5 bases each). The CDR3 is made up of 13 amino acids. Trimming stripped 4 bases from V and 5 bases from J, with 10 bases between. CDR1 and CDR2 from the germline V gene are SGHKS and YYEKEE (reference sequence). CDR3 sequence: CASSTGPDNEQFF. CDR3 DNA: TGTGCCAGCAGCACGGGACCAGACAATGAGCAGTTCTTC. The full variable domain, its missing parts supplied by reference TRBV5-5 and TRBJ2-1, is DAGVTQSPTHLIKTRGQQVTLRCSPISGHKSVSWYQQVLGQGPQFIFQYYEKEERGRGNFPDRFSARQFPNYSSELNVNALLLGDSALYLCASSTGPDNEQFFGPGTRLTVL.

This clone was counted only a few times. This sample includes further DNA sequences coding for the same CDR3. This rearrangement joins TRBV7-2 to TRBJ2-5; D is ambiguous. Germline CDR1 SGHTA, CDR2 FQGNSA. CDR3 length: 12 amino acids. Trimming took off 4 bases at V and 1 base at J, with 4 bases between the two ends. The CDR3 is CASSSVQETQYF. In nucleotides, the CDR3 is TGTGCCAGCAGCTCCGTCCAAGAGACCCAGTACTTC.

This clone showed up just once. The chain recombines TRBV27 with TRBJ1-1; D gene unclear. CDR1 MNHEY and CDR2 SMNVEV come from the germline V gene (reference sequence). The V end was cut by 2 bases, the J end by 1 base, with 8 bases between. This CDR3 is 14 amino acids long. CDR3: CASSLTPRNTEAFF. The DNA of the CDR3 is TGTGCCAGCAGTTTAACTCCGAGGAACACTGAAGCTTTCTTT.

CDR3 residues: CASRERRTDTQYF. The CDR3 nucleotides are TGCGCCAGCAGGGAACGAAGGACAGATACGCAGTATTTT. V and J are TRBV5-1 and TRBJ2-3, with D unclear. The length of the CDR3 is 13 residues. V was clipped by 5 bases and J by 3 bases, with 10 bases between them. The germline gives CDR1 SGHRS, CDR2 YFSETQ.

Worth noting for this clone: No conserved phenylalanine or tryptophan is present at the end of the CDR3, so a read error is the likely explanation. This rearrangement joins TRBV30 to TRBJ2-3; TRBD1 matches 8 bases. With 7 bases clipped from V and 1 base from J, the junction kept 13 bases outside the gene matches. This CDR3 is built from 16 residues. CDR1 is GTSNPN, CDR2 SVGIG, per germline (reference sequence). CDR3 sequence (DNA): TGTGCCTCAGATGCCACCGGGACAGGAGGCACAGATACGCAGTATTCT. Translating gives CASDATGTGGTDTQYS.

The gene calls are TRBV16 and TRBJ1-1; 8 bases fit TRBD1. This CDR3 region has 13 residues. Germline CDR1 KGHSY, CDR2 FQNENV. The junction had 3 bases not matched to a gene; V was cut back by 3 bases and J by 6 bases. The CDR3 DNA is TGTGCCAGCAGCCACAGGGGGCTGGCTGAAGCTTTCTTT. Amino acid sequence: CASSHRGLAEAFF.

The table lists this clone with a few counts. The chain combines TRBV6-1 with TRBJ1-1; D call uncertain. CDR3 length: 14 amino acids. Trimming removed 3 bases from V and 2 bases from J, with 10 bases in between. From germline, CDR1 is MNHNS and CDR2 SASEGT. The CDR3 here is CASSDPTLNTEAFF. DNA of the CDR3: TGTGCCAGCAGTGACCCGACCTTAAACACTGAAGCTTTCTTT.

V is TRBV28 and J is TRBJ1-6, with 7 bases identical to TRBD1. J gave up 10 bases and V 4 bases, and 7 bases lay outside the gene matches. Per germline, CDR1 MDHEN and CDR2 SYDVKM. The CDR3 is 14 amino acids. The CDR3 reads CASSWGRGQSPLHF. Written as DNA, the CDR3 is TGTGCCAGCAGTTGGGGGAGGGGGCAGTCACCCCTCCACTTT.

The chain carries TRBV28 and TRBJ1-5; tentatively, D is TRBD1 (5 bases). V lost 6 bases to trimming and J lost 5 bases, with 8 bases between them. The CDR3 consists of 12 residues. Germline V lookup: CDR1 MDHEN, CDR2 SYDVKM. CDR3: CASRDSYQPQHF. The CDR3 DNA reads as TGTGCCAGCAGAGACAGTTATCAGCCCCAGCATTTT.

This chain uses TRBV18 with TRBJ2-3; D is perhaps TRBD2 (6 bases). This CDR3 is 16 amino acids long. Deletions cut 2 bases from V and 1 base from J, with 13 bases between. Germline V CDR1 and CDR2: KGHSH, LQKENI. CDR3 sequence (DNA): TGTGCCAGCTCACCAAATATAGCGGCGGGCACAGATACGCAGTATTTT. This gives the protein CASSPNIAAGTDTQYF.

V gene TRBV7-2 combines with J gene TRBJ1-5, with D perhaps TRBD1 (5 bases). V dropped 1 base and J dropped 2 bases, with 12 bases sitting between them. Germline lookup yields CDR1 SGHTA and CDR2 FQGNSA. This CDR3 spans 16 amino acids. In DNA, the CDR3 is TGTGCCAGCAGCTTAGTTGGAGGGACGGGCAATCAGCCCCAGCATTTT. Its translation: CASSLVGGTGNQPQHF. Using reference TRBV7-2 and TRBJ1-5 for the parts outside the CDR3, the full variable domain is GAGVSQSPSNKVTEKGKDVELRCDPISGHTALYWYRQSLGQGLEFLIYFQGNSAPDKSGLPSDRFSAERTGGSVSTLTIQRTQQEDSAVYLCASSLVGGTGNQPQHFGDGTRLSIL.

The chain recombines TRBV13 with TRBJ2-6; D unresolved. The germline V gene has CDR1 PRHDT and CDR2 FYEKMQ (reference sequence). V lost 8 bases to trimming and J lost 4 bases, with 6 bases between them. The CDR3 has 12 residues. The CDR3 coding sequence is TGTGCCAGCCGAGGCGGGGCCAACGTCCTGACTTTC. Translated, it gives CASRGGANVLTF.

This clone has only one observation. The chain is built from TRBV9 and TRBJ2-5, with a weak D call TRBD1 (6 bases). The CDR3 contains 16 residues. The germline V gene has CDR1 SGDLS and CDR2 YYNGEE. The V and J ends lost 3 bases and 4 bases respectively, with 19 bases between them. CDR3 coding DNA: TGTGCCAGCAGCGACCTTACAGGGTGGGGGAGAGAGACCCAGTACTTC. Residues: CASSDLTGWGRETQYF.

A few counts support this clone. This chain links TRBV6-1 with TRBJ1-1; no reliable D call. Germline V gene lookup returns CDR1 MNHNS and CDR2 SASEGT. The CDR3 loop spans 12 amino acids. Trimming cost V 0 bases and J 3 bases, with 2 bases left between them. The CDR3 loop reads CASSEAYTEAFF. The CDR3 DNA reads TGTGCCAGCAGTGAAGCGTACACTGAAGCTTTCTTT.

V usage is TRBV5-1 and J usage is TRBJ2-7, with 8 bases lining up with TRBD1. The junction had 9 bases not matched to a gene; V was cut back by 4 bases and J by 0 bases. Germline CDR1 SGHRS, CDR2 YFSETQ. The CDR3 is 16 amino acids. The CDR3 spells CASSQGQGYLSYEQYF. Written as DNA, the CDR3 is TGCGCCAGCAGCCAAGGACAGGGCTATCTCTCCTACGAGCAGTACTTC.

This chain joins TRBV7-8 and TRBJ2-7; no clear D. The germline CDR1 and CDR2 sequences are SGHVS and FQNEAQ. Trimming took off 6 bases at V and 2 bases at J, with 17 bases between the two ends. CDR3 length: 15 residues. The CDR3 protein is CASRARWGSTYEQYF. The CDR3 nucleotides are TGTGCCAGCAGGGCGCGTTGGGGTTCTACCTACGAGCAGTACTTC.

V is TRBV9 and J is TRBJ2-7; D gene unclear. The ends were cut back, 4 bases at V and 2 bases at J, with 16 bases in the middle. Germline V gene data show CDR1 as SGDLS and CDR2 as YYNGEE. The length of the CDR3 is 15 residues. DNA for the CDR3: TGTGCCAGCAGCCCAGACCGAGGAGCAGCCTACGAGCAGTACTTC. Amino acids: CASSPDRGAAYEQYF.

Only a few counts were recorded for this clone. The chain is built from TRBV19 and TRBJ1-6, with D maybe TRBD1 (5 bases). The CDR3 spans 12 residues. From germline, CDR1 is LNHDA and CDR2 SQIVND (reference sequence). V was pared by 7 bases and J by 10 bases, with 11 bases between. CDR3 sequence (DNA): TGTGCCAGTAACGATAGGGGCTCACCCCTCCACTTT. This gives the protein CASNDRGSPLHF.

The chain is built from TRBV7-8 and TRBJ1-6; D uncertain. Germline V gives CDR1 SGHVS, CDR2 FQNEAQ. V shed 1 base and J shed 13 bases, with 17 bases lying between them. The CDR3 loop spans 15 amino acids. In DNA form, the CDR3 reads TGTGCCAGCAGCTTAGGGCGGGGAAAAGTGGTCCCCCTCCACTTT. This codes for CASSLGRGKVVPLHF.

The genes are TRBV27 and TRBJ1-3, with a weak D call TRBD1 (5 bases). The V and J ends lost 4 bases and 0 bases respectively, with 16 bases between them. From germline, CDR1 is MNHEY and CDR2 SMNVEV (reference sequence). The CDR3 covers 17 residues. Here the CDR3 reads CASSSTGTQGSGNTIYF. The CDR3 nucleotides are TGTGCCAGCAGTTCGACCGGGACGCAAGGCTCTGGAAACACCATATATTTT.

This chain links TRBV7-9 with TRBJ1-1; D is undetermined. The germline V gene encodes CDR1 SEHNR and CDR2 FQNEAQ (reference sequence). The germline V and J ends were trimmed by 1 base and 5 bases, with 8 bases remaining between them. The CDR3 has 13 amino acids. As DNA, the CDR3 is TGTGCCAGCAGCTTAGAGGAATCGACTGAAGCTTTCTTT. Translated: CASSLEESTEAFF.

The V and J genes are TRBV2 and TRBJ1-6; D not certain. CDR3 size: 15 residues. The germline V and J ends were trimmed by 6 bases and 6 bases, with 15 bases remaining between them. Germline-derived CDR1 and CDR2 are SNHLY and FYNNEI. The CDR3 coding sequence is TGTGCCAGCAGCAGAACTTGGTCCAGTAATTCACCCCTCCACTTT. Its protein product is CASSRTWSSNSPLHF.

This chain connects TRBV19 to TRBJ1-5, with a weak D call TRBD1 (5 bases). The CDR3 sequence is 15 residues long. Germline V gene sequence: CDR1 LNHDA, CDR2 SQIVND (reference sequence). Trimming removed 3 bases from V and 5 bases from J, with 14 bases in between. The CDR3 loop reads CASSIYRGEDQPQHF. The DNA for the CDR3 is TGTGCCAGTAGTATCTATCGGGGCGAGGATCAGCCCCAGCATTTT. The full variable domain, with the rest looked up from reference TRBV19 and TRBJ1-5, is DGGITQSPKYLFRKEGQNVTLSCEQNLNHDAMYWYRQDPGQGLRLIYYSQIVNDFQKGDIAEGYSVSREKKESFPLTVTSAQKNPTAFYLCASSIYRGEDQPQHFGDGTRLSIL.